This T cell receptor beta chain was recovered during a study of CD8 T cells in ankylosing spondylitis. This CDR3 is 16 amino acids long. From germline, CDR1 is MNHEY and CDR2 SVGEGT. V was trimmed by 6 bases and J by 9 bases, leaving 27 bases between them. The sample holds a few counts of this clonotype. Via MiXCR, TCRdb re-called the 5' RACE reads, giving one row per CDR3 protein. The sample includes 200,000 to 300,000 distinct CDR3 sequences, roughly 10% seen only once; the top ten take 6% to 7.5%. The receptor's source is a male donor with ankylosing spondylitis or in good health (not recorded which). The sample consisted of blood, either unsorted or a sorted T cell fraction (not recorded which). The V call is TRBV6-2 or TRBV6-3, the J call TRBJ2-7; D perhaps matches TRBD2 (6 bases). The CDR3 coding sequence is TGTGCCAGCAGCTCCGGGACTTTGAATATCTACGACGGGCAGTACTTC. This gives the protein CASSSGTLNIYDGQYF.